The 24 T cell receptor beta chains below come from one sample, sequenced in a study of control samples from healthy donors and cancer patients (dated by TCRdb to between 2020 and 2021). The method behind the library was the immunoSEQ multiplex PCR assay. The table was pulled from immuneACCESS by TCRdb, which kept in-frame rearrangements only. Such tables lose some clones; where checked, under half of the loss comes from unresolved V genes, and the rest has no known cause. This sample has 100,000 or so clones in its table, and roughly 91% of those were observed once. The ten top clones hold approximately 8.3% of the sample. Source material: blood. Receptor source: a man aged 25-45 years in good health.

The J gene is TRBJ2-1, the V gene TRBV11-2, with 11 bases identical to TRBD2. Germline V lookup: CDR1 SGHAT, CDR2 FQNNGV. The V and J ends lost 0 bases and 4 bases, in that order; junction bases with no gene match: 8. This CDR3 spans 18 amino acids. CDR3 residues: CASSLDRYGTSGYNEQFF. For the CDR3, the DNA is TGTGCCAGCAGCTTAGATCGCTACGGGACTAGCGGATACAATGAGCAGTTCTTC.

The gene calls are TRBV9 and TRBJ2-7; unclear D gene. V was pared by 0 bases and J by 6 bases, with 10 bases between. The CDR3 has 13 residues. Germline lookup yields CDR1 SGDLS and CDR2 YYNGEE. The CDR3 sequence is CASSVDVGGEQYF. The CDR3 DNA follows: TGTGCCAGCAGCGTAGACGTGGGCGGCGAGCAGTACTTC.

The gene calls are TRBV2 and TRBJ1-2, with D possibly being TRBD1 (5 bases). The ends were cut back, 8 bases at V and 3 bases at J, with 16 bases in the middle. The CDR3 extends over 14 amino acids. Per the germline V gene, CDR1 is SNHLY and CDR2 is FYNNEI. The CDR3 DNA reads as TGTGCCAGCTCACGGGGGTTGGCCGACTATGGCTACACCTTC. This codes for CASSRGLADYGYTF.

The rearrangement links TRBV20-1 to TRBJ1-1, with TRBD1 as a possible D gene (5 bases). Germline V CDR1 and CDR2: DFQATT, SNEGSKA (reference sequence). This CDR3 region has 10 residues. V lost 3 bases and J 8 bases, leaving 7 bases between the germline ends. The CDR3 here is CSARGVEAFF. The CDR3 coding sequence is TGCAGTGCTAGGGGGGTAGAAGCTTTCTTT.

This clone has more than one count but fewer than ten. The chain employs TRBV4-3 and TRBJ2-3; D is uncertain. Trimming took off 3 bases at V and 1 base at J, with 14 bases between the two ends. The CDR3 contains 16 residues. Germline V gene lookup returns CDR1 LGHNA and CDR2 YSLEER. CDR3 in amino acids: CASSHDGGVGTDTQYF. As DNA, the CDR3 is TGCGCCAGCAGCCACGATGGTGGGGTGGGCACAGATACGCAGTATTTT.

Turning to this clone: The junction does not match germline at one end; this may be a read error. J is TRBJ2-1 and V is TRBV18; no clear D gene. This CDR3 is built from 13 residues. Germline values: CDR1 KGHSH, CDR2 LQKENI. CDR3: CASSPRKSNGQFF. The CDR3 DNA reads TGTGCCAGCTCACCTAGAAAATCCAATGGGCAGTTCTTC.

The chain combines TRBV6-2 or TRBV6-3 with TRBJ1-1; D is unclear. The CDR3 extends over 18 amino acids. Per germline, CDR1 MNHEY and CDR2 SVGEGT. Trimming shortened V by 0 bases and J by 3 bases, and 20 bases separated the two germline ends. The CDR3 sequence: CASSYSSWGRELDTEAFF. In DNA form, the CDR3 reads TGTGCCAGCAGTTACTCGTCATGGGGTCGCGAGCTGGACACTGAAGCTTTCTTT.

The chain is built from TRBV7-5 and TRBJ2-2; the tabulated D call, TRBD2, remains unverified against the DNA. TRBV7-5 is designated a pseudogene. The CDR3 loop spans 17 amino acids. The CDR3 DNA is TGTGTCAGAAGCTTAGCGGGCGGGAGACCCAACACCGGGGAGCTGTTTTTT. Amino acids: CVRSLAGGRPNTGELFF.

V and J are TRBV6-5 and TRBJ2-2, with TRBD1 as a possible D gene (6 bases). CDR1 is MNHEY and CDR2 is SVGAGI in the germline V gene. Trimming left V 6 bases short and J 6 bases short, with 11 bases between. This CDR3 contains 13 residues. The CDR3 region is CASRGAYPGELFF. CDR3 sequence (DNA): TGTGCCAGCAGGGGGGCGTATCCCGGGGAGCTGTTTTTT.

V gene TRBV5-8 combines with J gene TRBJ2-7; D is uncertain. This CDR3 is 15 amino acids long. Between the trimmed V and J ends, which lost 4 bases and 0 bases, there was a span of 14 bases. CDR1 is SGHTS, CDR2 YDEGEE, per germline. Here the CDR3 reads CASSRNGGSSYEQYF. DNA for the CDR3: TGTGCCAGCAGCCGGAACGGCGGTAGCTCCTACGAGCAGTACTTC.

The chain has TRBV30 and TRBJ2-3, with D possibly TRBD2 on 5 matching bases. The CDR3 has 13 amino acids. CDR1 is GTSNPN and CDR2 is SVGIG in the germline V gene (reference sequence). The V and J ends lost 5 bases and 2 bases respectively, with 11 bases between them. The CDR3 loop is CAWRRLITDTQYF. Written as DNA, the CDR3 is TGTGCCTGGCGAAGACTAATCACAGATACGCAGTATTTT.

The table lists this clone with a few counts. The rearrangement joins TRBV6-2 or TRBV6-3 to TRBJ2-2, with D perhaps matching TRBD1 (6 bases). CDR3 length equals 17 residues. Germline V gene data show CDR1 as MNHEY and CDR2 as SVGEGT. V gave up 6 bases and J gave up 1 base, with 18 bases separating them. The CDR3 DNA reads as TGTGCCAGCAGCCGCTTAGTTGTGACAGGGAACACCGGGGAGCTGTTTTTT. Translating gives CASSRLVVTGNTGELFF.

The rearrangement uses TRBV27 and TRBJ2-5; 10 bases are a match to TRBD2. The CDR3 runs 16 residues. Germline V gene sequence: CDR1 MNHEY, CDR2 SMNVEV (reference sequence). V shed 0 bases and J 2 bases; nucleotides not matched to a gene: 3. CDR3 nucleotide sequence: TGTGCCAGCAGTTTATCGGTTAGCGGGGGGCAAGAGACCCAGTACTTC. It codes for CASSLSVSGGQETQYF.

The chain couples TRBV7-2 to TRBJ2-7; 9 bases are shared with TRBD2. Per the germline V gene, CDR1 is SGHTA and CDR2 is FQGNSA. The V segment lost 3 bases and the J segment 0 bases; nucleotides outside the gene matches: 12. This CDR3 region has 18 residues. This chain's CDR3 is CASSFRIEGLATSYEQYF. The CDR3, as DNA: TGTGCCAGCAGCTTCCGTATAGAGGGACTAGCCACCTCCTACGAGCAGTACTTC. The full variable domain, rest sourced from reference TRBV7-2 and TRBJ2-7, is GAGVSQSPSNKVTEKGKDVELRCDPISGHTALYWYRQSLGQGLEFLIYFQGNSAPDKSGLPSDRFSAERTGGSVSTLTIQRTQQEDSAVYLCASSFRIEGLATSYEQYFGPGTRLTVT.

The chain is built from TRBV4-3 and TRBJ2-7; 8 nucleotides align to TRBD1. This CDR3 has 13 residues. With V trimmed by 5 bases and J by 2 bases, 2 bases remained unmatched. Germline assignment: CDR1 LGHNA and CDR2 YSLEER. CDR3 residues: CASSKDRAYEQYF. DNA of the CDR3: TGCGCCAGCAGCAAGGACAGGGCCTACGAGCAGTACTTC.

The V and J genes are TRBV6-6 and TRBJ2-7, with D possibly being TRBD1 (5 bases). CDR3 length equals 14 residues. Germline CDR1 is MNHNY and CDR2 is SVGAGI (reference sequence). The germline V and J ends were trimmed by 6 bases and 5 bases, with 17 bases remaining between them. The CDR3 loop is CASRPLDTAHEQYF. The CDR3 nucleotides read TGTGCCAGCAGGCCTCTGGACACCGCTCACGAGCAGTACTTC.

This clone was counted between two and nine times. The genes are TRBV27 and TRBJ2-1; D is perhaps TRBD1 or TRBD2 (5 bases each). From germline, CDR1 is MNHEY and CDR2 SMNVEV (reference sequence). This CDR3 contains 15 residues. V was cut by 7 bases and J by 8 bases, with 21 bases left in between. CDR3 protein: CASTPGAGYVHEQFF. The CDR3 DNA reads TGTGCCAGCACCCCCGGGGCAGGGTATGTCCATGAGCAGTTCTTC.

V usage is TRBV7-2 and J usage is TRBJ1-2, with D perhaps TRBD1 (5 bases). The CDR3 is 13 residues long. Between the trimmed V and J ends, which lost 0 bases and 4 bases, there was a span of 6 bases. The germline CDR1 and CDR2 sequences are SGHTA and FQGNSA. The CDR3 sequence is CASSLAGTYGYTF. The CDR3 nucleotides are TGTGCCAGCAGCTTAGCTGGGACCTATGGCTACACCTTC.

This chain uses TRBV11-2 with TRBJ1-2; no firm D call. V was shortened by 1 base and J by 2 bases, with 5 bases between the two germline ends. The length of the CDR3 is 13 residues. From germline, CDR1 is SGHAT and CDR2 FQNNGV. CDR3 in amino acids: CASSLADNYGYTF. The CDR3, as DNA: TGTGCCAGCAGCTTAGCGGACAACTATGGCTACACCTTC.

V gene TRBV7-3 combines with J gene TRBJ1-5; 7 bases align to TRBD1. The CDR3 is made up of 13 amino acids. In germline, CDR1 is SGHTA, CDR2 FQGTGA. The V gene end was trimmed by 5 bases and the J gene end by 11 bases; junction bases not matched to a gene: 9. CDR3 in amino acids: CASSERQGTAQHF. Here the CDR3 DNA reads TGTGCCAGCAGCGAGAGACAGGGAACGGCCCAGCATTTT.

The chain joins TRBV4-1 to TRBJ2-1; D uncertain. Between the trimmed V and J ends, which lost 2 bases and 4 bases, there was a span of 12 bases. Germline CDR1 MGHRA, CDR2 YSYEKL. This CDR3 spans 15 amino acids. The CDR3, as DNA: TGCGCCAGCAGCCAAACCCCGGGCGGATACAATGAGCAGTTCTTC. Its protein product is CASSQTPGGYNEQFF.

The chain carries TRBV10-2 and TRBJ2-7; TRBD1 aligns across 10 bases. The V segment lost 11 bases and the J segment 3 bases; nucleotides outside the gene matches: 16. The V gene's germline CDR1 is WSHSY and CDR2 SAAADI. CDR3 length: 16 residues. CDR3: CARFRPRGQGSYEQYF. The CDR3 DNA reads TGCGCCCGTTTTAGACCTCGGGGACAGGGGAGCTACGAGCAGTACTTC.

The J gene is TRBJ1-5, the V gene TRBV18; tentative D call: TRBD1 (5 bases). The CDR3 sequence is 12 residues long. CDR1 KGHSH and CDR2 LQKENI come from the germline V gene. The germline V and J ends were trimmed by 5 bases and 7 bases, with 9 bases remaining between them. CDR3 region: CASSGDDQPQHF. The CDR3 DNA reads TGTGCCAGCTCAGGGGACGACCAGCCCCAGCATTTT. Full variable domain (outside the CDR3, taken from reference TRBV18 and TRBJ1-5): NAGVMQNPRHLVRRRGQEARLRCSPMKGHSHVYWYRQLPEEGLKFMVYLQKENIIDESGMPKERFSAEFPKEGPSILRIQQVVRGDSAAYFCASSGDDQPQHFGDGTRLSIL.

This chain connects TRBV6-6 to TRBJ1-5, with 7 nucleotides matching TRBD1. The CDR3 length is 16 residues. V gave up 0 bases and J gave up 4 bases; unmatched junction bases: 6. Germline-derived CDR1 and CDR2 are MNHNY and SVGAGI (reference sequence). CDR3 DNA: TGTGCCAGCAGTTACTCGACGGCAGGGGGAAATCAGCCCCAGCATTTT. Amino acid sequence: CASSYSTAGGNQPQHF.